Reported below is one TCR beta chain. The clone's antigen remains unknown. No clone much larger than this one lies a single base away; base qualities are absent. TCRbeta CDR3 regions were amplified from genomic DNA using the immunoSEQ Assay, a bias-controlled multiplex PCR. Per the original workflow: Within the assay, amplification of reference gene primers was used to estimate how many nucleated cells each sample contained. Sequence reads were collapsed and filtered to measure the absolute abundance of every unique TCRbeta CDR3 rearrangement. For each sample, productive Simpson clonality was calculated as the square root of Simpson's diversity index over productive rearrangements. Entries here come from immuneACCESS through TCRdb and include only in-frame sequences with V and J called. Some clones fail to appear in such tables; in the studies checked, an unresolved V gene covers under half of the shortfall, and the cause of the remainder is unknown. The D gene and trimming were derived from the DNA, and the V and J assignments and clone size from that table. The table for this sample lists over 130,000 clones; roughly 86% of them were counted only once. Jointly, the top ten make up around 3.2% of the sample.

Participants in the prospective study were aged about 18 to 95 years, lived in 24 United States geographic areas, and enrolled through a virtual design. In the prospective study, cohorts were assigned on the basis of participant-reported clinical history obtained from a screening survey and a study questionnaire. In the prospective study, mobile phlebotomists collected whole blood, serum and a nasopharyngeal or oropharyngeal swab from each participant. Participants in the prospective study had the option to provide additional blood draws and questionnaires over a 2-month period. Before DNA extraction, blood samples from the prospective study were shipped at room temperature or frozen. The sample originates from a study of blood T cell repertoires in COVID-19 (dated by TCRdb to 2020 to 2021). Regarding the study in general: Samples covering the acute and convalescent phases of COVID-19 were provided by collaborators in the United States, Italy and Spain. The material from the prospective study consisted of cDNA or gDNA derived from T cells, B-cell-depleted T cells, or PBMCs. Subjects who had been exposed to COVID-19, were actively infected with it, or had recovered from it provided the deeply sampled blood TCRbeta repertoires that made up the dataset. The repertoires were released in a freely available public database meant as a resource for research on the immune response to SARS-CoV-2. Samples came from the ongoing ImmuneRACE study (first 160 participants) plus 1,254 subjects from 6 global collaborators. The sample metadata nearly always contained a de-identified subject ID, COVID-19 status, age in years and sex. Where available, HLA class I and class II types were obtained from metadata supplied by the sample provider rather than from assay-based typing.

General findings and caveats noted by the study authors: Clinical and demographic metadata were provided uncurated, with the amount varying by source and participant.

V loses 6 bases of germline sequence and J loses 3 bases, and the interval between the two ends is 15 bases. Including the terminal cysteine and phenylalanine, the CDR3 comprises 15 residues. The retained sequence is limited to the CDR3, 45 bases, with the frame set at the first base. The germline V gene yields MNHEY for CDR1 and SVGEGT for CDR2. This receptor chain uses TRBV6-2 or TRBV6-3 and TRBJ2-1; the D gene is possibly TRBD2, with 6 bases matching. This clonotype originated in a woman in her 50s with acute COVID-19. The specimen was PBMCs or T cells enriched from blood (not recorded which). The CDR3 here reads CASSKISGFYNEQFF. The DNA is as follows: TGTGCCAGCAGCAAGATTAGCGGCTTCTACAATGAGCAGTTCTTC.